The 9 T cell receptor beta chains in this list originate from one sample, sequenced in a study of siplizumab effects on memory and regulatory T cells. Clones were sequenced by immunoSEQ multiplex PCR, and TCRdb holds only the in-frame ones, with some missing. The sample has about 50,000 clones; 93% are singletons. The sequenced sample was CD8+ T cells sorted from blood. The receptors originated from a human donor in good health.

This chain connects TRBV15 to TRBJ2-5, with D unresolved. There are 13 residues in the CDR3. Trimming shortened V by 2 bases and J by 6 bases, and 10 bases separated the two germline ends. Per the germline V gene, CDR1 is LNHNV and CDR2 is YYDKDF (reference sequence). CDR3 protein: CATSRQGSQTQYF. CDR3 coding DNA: TGTGCCACCAGCAGACAAGGTTCGCAGACCCAGTACTTC.

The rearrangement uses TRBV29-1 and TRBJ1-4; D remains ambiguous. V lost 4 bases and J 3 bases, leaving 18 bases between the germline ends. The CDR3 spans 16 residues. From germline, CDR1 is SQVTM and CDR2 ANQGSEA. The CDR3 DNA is TGCAGCGTTGCCCACCGGGGTCGTGGGGCTAATGAAAAACTGTTTTTT. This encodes CSVAHRGRGANEKLFF.

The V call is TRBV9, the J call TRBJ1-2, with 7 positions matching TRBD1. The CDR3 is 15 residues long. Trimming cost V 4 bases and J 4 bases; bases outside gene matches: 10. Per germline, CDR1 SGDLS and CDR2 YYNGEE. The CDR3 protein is CASSQVVTGFYGYTF. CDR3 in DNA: TGTGCCAGCAGCCAAGTGGTGACAGGGTTCTATGGCTACACCTTC.

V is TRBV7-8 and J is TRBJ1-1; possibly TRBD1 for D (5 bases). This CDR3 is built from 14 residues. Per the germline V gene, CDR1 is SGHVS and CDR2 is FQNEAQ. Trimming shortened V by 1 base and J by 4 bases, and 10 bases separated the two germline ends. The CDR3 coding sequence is TGTGCCAGCAGCTTAGTCCATGGGACCACTGAAGCTTTCTTT. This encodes CASSLVHGTTEAFF. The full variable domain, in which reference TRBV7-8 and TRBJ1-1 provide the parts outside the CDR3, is GAGVSQSPRYKVAKRGQDVALRCDPISGHVSLFWYQQALGQGPEFLTYFQNEAQLDKSGLPSDRFFAERPEGSVSTLKIQRTQQEDSAVYLCASSLVHGTTEAFFGQGTRLTVV.

As DNA, the CDR3 is TGTGCCAGCAGCTCCGACAGGGTAGTCTATGGCTACACCTTC. Protein sequence: CASSSDRVVYGYTF. This sequence joins TRBV5-8 and TRBJ1-2; 7 nucleotides align to TRBD1. CDR1 is SGHTS and CDR2 is YDEGEE in the germline V gene. V shed 3 bases, J shed 4 bases, and the junction held 6 bases outside the gene matches. The CDR3 totals 14 residues.

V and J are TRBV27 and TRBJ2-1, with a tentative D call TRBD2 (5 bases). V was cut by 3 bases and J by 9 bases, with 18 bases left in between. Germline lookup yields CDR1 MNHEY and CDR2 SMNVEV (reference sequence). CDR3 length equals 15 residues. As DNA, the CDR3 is TGTGCCAGCAGTTTCGGCTTGACGGGATTCGGTGAGCAGTTCTTC. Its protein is CASSFGLTGFGEQFF.

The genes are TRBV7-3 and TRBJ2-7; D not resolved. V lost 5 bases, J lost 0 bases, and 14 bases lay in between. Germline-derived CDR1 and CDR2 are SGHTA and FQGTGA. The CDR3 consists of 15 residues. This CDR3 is CASSLGPSHSYEQYF. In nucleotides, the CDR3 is TGTGCCAGCAGCCTAGGACCGTCGCACTCCTACGAGCAGTACTTC.

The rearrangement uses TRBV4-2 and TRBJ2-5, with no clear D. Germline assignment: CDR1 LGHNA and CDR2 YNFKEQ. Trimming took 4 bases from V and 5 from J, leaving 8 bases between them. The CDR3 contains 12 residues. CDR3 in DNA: TGTGCCAGCAGCCGAGGACCCGAGACCCAGTACTTC. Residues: CASSRGPETQYF.

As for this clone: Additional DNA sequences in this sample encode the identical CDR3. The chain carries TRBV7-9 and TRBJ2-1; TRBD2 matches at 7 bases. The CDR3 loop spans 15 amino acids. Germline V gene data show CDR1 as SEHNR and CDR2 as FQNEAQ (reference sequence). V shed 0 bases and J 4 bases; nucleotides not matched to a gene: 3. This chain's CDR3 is CASSLAGGEYNEQFF. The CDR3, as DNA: TGTGCCAGCAGCTTAGCGGGAGGGGAATACAATGAGCAGTTCTTC.